Below are 3 T cell receptor beta chains sequenced from a single sample in a study of Ad26.COV2.S vaccination and SARS-CoV-2 variants. Treatment noted: 15 to 20 received Ad26.COV2.S at low or high dose, single or two shots; roughly five received placebo; per-sample allocation not given. Day 63 following the first vaccine or placebo injection was when the samples were taken. Some clones are missing from TCRdb's copy, which holds only in-frame ones; the method was immunoSEQ multiplex PCR. The sample shows 380,000 or so clones, approximately 83% of them seen only once. The source material was peripheral blood, sampled in a trial of Ad26.COV2.S vaccine versus placebo. The receptors derive from a person between 18 and 65 years old who received the Ad26.COV2.S COVID-19 vaccine or a placebo.

The chain is built from TRBV3-1 (or the pseudogene TRBV3-2) and TRBJ1-1, with D unclear. Germline values: CDR1 LGHDT, CDR2 YNNKEL (reference sequence). The CDR3 consists of 11 residues. Trimming removed 2 bases at V and 8 bases at J, with 6 bases between. The CDR3 loop is CASSQKGEAFF. The CDR3 nucleotides read TGTGCCAGCAGCCAAAAGGGAGAAGCTTTCTTT.

Only a few counts were recorded for this clone. This chain connects TRBV11-2 to TRBJ1-5; no clear D gene. Germline V gene sequence: CDR1 SGHAT, CDR2 FQNNGV. V lost 2 bases and J lost 7, with 9 bases in between. The CDR3 extends over 13 amino acids. The CDR3 is CASSLRGGQPQHF. Written as DNA, the CDR3 is TGTGCCAGCAGCTTACGTGGTGGGCAGCCCCAGCATTTT.

The chain recombines TRBV13 with TRBJ2-5; a weak D match, TRBD1 (6 bases). Per germline, CDR1 PRHDT and CDR2 FYEKMQ (reference sequence). Trimming pared 0 bases from V and 2 bases from J, leaving 13 bases between. The CDR3 length is 16 residues. The CDR3: CASSLGLGTLQETQYF. CDR3 DNA sequence: TGTGCCAGCAGCTTAGGCCTAGGGACACTACAAGAGACCCAGTACTTC.